The 16 T cell receptor beta chains below were found in one sample sequenced in a study of immune heterogeneity within non-small cell lung tumors. TCR beta CDR3 was amplified by multiplex PCR, first round 10 cycles, 32 V and 13 J primers. TCRdb re-called the multiplex PCR reads with MiXCR, one entry per CDR3 protein. The sample contains tens of thousands of distinct CDR3 sequences, around 30% of which appear only once. Bulk tumor gDNA, about 630 ng per sample, served as the TCR template. Every primary tumor yielded several biopsies, spaced far apart, that were taken during surgery. Patients had untreated, newly diagnosed non-small cell lung cancer and underwent curative surgery. Sequencing was done on a sample of lung tumor tissue. All receptors derive from a man aged 40-49 years with non-small cell lung cancer.

A note on this clonotype: This could be a read error, since a much larger clone is one nucleotide away. CDR3 coding DNA: TGTGCCAGTAGTAGATCCCGGACATGGTCCTCAAGTCTCTACAATGAGCAGTTCTTC. Its translation: CASSRSRTWSSSLYNEQFF. The chain employs TRBV19 and TRBJ2-1, with TRBD1 as a possible D gene (5 bases). The CDR3 has 19 amino acids. Trimming pared 4 bases from V and 3 bases from J, leaving 25 bases between. Germline values: CDR1 LNHDA, CDR2 SQIVND (reference sequence).

This clonotype has a count of ten or more. The chain uses TRBV10-3 and TRBJ2-7; no clear D gene. The germline V gene encodes CDR1 ENHRY and CDR2 SYGVKD. This CDR3 is 14 amino acids long. V lost 0 bases, J lost 3 bases, and 9 bases lay in between. The CDR3 here is CAISESHSLYEQYF. CDR3 sequence (DNA): TGTGCCATCAGTGAGTCGCACAGCCTCTACGAGCAGTACTTC.

On this clonotype: Its ends do not fully match the called genes, so a read error is possible. The chain carries TRBV11-2 and TRBJ2-7; TRBD2 aligns across 10 bases. Germline-derived CDR1 and CDR2 are SGHAT and FQNNGV. The CDR3 consists of 21 residues. This CDR3 is CASSSSERTSGINPTGYEKYF. The CDR3 region has the DNA TGTGCCAGCAGCTCCTCAGAGCGGACTAGCGGTATAAACCCCACGGGGTACGAGAAGTACTTC.

In regard to this clonotype: At one of its ends the junction is not consistent with the germline gene, which may arise from a read error. The rearrangement joins TRBV6-1 to TRBJ1-5; D gene unclear. The germline V gene has CDR1 MNHNS and CDR2 SASEGT. This CDR3 region has 13 residues. The CDR3 nucleotides read TGTGCCAGAAGTGAATCGCTCAATCAGCCCCAGCATTTT. This translates into CARSESLNQPQHF.

Turning to this clonotype: A much bigger clone sits one base away, suggesting this may be a read error. Because it lacks the conserved phenylalanine or tryptophan at the end, this CDR3 is likely a read error. The V and J genes are TRBV18 and TRBJ1-5, with D possibly being TRBD1 (5 bases). V was clipped by 5 bases and J by 6 bases, with 17 bases between them. The CDR3 runs 15 residues. Germline CDR1 reads KGHSH; CDR2 reads LQKENI. The CDR3 DNA reads TGTGCCAGCTCATCATCTCGGGGGATCGGTCAGCCCCAGCATTCT. It encodes CASSSSRGIGQPQHS.

This clonotype was recorded a few times. This chain links TRBV12-3 or TRBV12-4 with TRBJ1-4, with 8 bases identical to TRBD1. The V gene end was trimmed by 6 bases and the J gene end by 8 bases; junction bases not matched to a gene: 14. There are 16 residues in the CDR3. The CDR3 DNA is TGTGCCAGCAGAAAGGGACAGGCGGCCCCGTGGGAAAAACTGTTTTTT. Translation gives CASRKGQAAPWEKLFF.

Comment on this clonotype: A clone one base away is much larger, so this may be a read error. This sequence joins TRBV6-9 and TRBJ2-3, with 14 bases lining up with TRBD2. After removal of 8 bases from V and 5 bases from J, the junction contained 9 bases not matched to a gene. The CDR3 extends over 16 amino acids. Per germline, CDR1 MNHGY and CDR2 SVAAGI. CDR3 coding DNA: TGTGCCAGCGGTTGGACTAGCGGGAGGTTCAAAGATACGCAGTATTTT. Translating gives CASGWTSGRFKDTQYF.

V gene TRBV14 combines with J gene TRBJ1-4; TRBD1 aligns across 10 bases. CDR3 length: 15 residues. Germline loops: CDR1 SGHDN, CDR2 FVKESK. V lost 5 bases to trimming and J lost 7 bases; unmatched junction nucleotides: 7. This CDR3 is CASSSTTGGLEKLFF. In DNA form, the CDR3 reads TGTGCCAGCAGCTCGACGACAGGGGGCCTTGAAAAACTGTTTTTT.

This clonotype was seen a handful of times. The J gene is TRBJ2-5, the V gene TRBV7-2, with D possibly matching TRBD2 (6 bases). The CDR3 sequence is 16 residues long. Trimming pared 1 base from V and 2 bases from J, leaving 14 bases between. Germline values: CDR1 SGHTA, CDR2 FQGNSA. The CDR3: CASSLGLGSGQETQYF. The CDR3 DNA reads as TGTGCCAGCAGCTTAGGCCTGGGTAGCGGACAAGAGACCCAGTACTTC.

This sequence joins TRBV7-3 and TRBJ2-1; D is undetermined. The CDR3 runs 13 residues. The germline V and J ends were trimmed by 4 bases and 8 bases, with 12 bases remaining between them. Germline V CDR1 and CDR2: SGHTA, FQGTGA. CDR3 bases: TGTGCCAGCAGCTCCGAACAGTCCCATGAGCAGTTCTTC. This gives the protein CASSSEQSHEQFF. The full variable domain, completed using reference TRBV7-3 and TRBJ2-1, is GAGVSQTPSNKVTEKGKYVELRCDPISGHTALYWYRQSLGQGPEFLIYFQGTGAADDSGLPNDRFFAVRPEGSVSTLKIQRTERGDSAVYLCASSSEQSHEQFFGPGTRLTVL.

To note about this clonotype: This may come from a read error, since a much larger clone is one base off. The chain couples TRBV19 to TRBJ1-5, with D unresolved. This CDR3 region has 14 residues. Germline V gene data show CDR1 as LNHDA and CDR2 as SQIVND (reference sequence). Trimming stripped 8 bases from V and 1 base from J, with 12 bases between. The DNA of the CDR3 is TGTGCCAGTGCGAAGGTGGGGAGCAATCAGCCCCAGCATTTT. Amino acid sequence: CASAKVGSNQPQHF. The full variable domain, rest sourced from reference TRBV19 and TRBJ1-5, is DGGITQSPKYLFRKEGQNVTLSCEQNLNHDAMYWYRQDPGQGLRLIYYSQIVNDFQKGDIAEGYSVSREKKESFPLTVTSAQKNPTAFYLCASAKVGSNQPQHFGDGTRLSIL.

A few counts support this clonotype. The chain combines TRBV3-1 with TRBJ1-3; D remains ambiguous. Germline assignment: CDR1 LGHDT and CDR2 YNNKEL (reference sequence). Trimming took off 1 base at V and 2 bases at J, with 6 bases between the two ends. The CDR3 totals 14 residues. DNA for the CDR3: TGTGCCAGCAGCCAAGGAGGAACTGGAAACACCATATATTTT. This gives the protein CASSQGGTGNTIYF. The variable domain in full, with the rest retrieved from reference TRBV3-1 and TRBJ1-3, is DTAVSQTPKYLVTQMGNDKSIKCEQNLGHDTMYWYKQDSKKFLKIMFSYNNKELIINETVPNRFSPKSPDKAHLNLHINSLELGDSAVYFCASSQGGTGNTIYFGEGSWLTVV.

This clonotype came up many times. The V and J genes are TRBV27 and TRBJ2-1; TRBD2 matches 13 bases. J gave up 8 bases and V 4 bases, and 5 bases lay outside the gene matches. The CDR3 is made up of 15 amino acids. Germline CDR1 MNHEY, CDR2 SMNVEV (reference sequence). The CDR3 is CASSYGTSGIDEQFF. The DNA of the CDR3 is TGTGCCAGCAGTTACGGGACTAGCGGGATAGATGAGCAGTTCTTC.

This clonotype was found a few times. This chain joins TRBV10-3 and TRBJ1-3, with 11 bases lining up with TRBD1. This CDR3 is built from 17 residues. The V gene's germline CDR1 is ENHRY and CDR2 SYGVKD. With V trimmed by 2 bases and J by 4 bases, 7 bases remained unmatched. CDR3 in DNA: TGTGCCATCAGTGAGGGTGGGGACAGGGGGGAAGGAAACACCATATATTTT. Amino acid sequence: CAISEGGDRGEGNTIYF.

The gene calls are TRBV20-1 and TRBJ2-7, with TRBD2 identical over 7 bases. CDR1 DFQATT and CDR2 SNEGSKA come from the germline V gene (reference sequence). V lost 3 bases, J lost 5 bases, and 16 bases stayed unmatched. The CDR3 runs to 16 residues. The CDR3 loop reads CSASLWWEGLSHEQYF. The CDR3, as DNA: TGCAGTGCTAGTCTTTGGTGGGAGGGTTTGAGCCACGAGCAGTACTTC.

This clonotype was counted only a few times. The V and J genes are TRBV7-6 and TRBJ1-4; TRBD1 might be the D (6 bases). Trimming cost V 1 base and J 8 bases, with 20 bases left between them. The CDR3 loop spans 17 amino acids. Per the germline V gene, CDR1 is SGHVS and CDR2 is FNYEAQ. This chain's CDR3 is CASSLGSGRGAEEKLFF. DNA of the CDR3: TGTGCCAGCAGCTTAGGATCGGGTCGGGGGGCAGAAGAAAAACTGTTTTTT.